The 19 T cell receptor beta chains presented below share a single source sample, sequenced in a study of PD-L1 blockade in urothelial cancer. The repertoire was sequenced with immunoSEQ multiplex PCR; TCRdb's copy has only in-frame clones and lacks some. The sample records 130,000 or so clones, about four fifths being singletons. Time point given: pretreatment peripheral blood. Sequences were derived from PBMCs, sampled around atezolizumab (anti-PD-L1) treatment. Receptors were obtained from a man aged 50 to 60 with urothelial cancer.

The chain has TRBV4-2 and TRBJ1-2, with 7 nucleotides matching TRBD1. The CDR3 covers 15 residues. V was clipped by 4 bases and J by 1 base; unmatched bases: 6. In germline, CDR1 is LGHNA, CDR2 YNFKEQ. The CDR3 region is CASSLRRGDNYGYTF. CDR3 DNA: TGTGCCAGCAGCCTTCGCAGGGGGGATAACTATGGCTACACCTTC.

A word on this clone: An end of the junction differs from the germline gene, which may be a read error. V usage is TRBV19 and J usage is TRBJ1-1; 9 bases map to TRBD1. Germline lookup yields CDR1 LNHDA and CDR2 SQIVND (reference sequence). This CDR3 has 14 residues. The CDR3 spells CTSRHPGTGTEAFF. Written as DNA, the CDR3 is TGTACCAGTAGACACCCCGGGACAGGGACTGAAGCTTTCTTT.

The chain carries TRBV4-1 and TRBJ2-5, with TRBD2 matching 15 bases. Germline V gives CDR1 MGHRA, CDR2 YSYEKL. Trimming took 4 bases from V and 5 from J; bases not matched to a gene: 5. There are 16 residues in the CDR3. The CDR3 protein is CASSPGLAGGEETQYF. The DNA of the CDR3 is TGCGCCAGCAGCCCTGGACTAGCGGGAGGGGAGGAGACCCAGTACTTC.

The rearrangement joins TRBV6-1 to TRBJ1-6, with 9 bases identical to TRBD1. After removal of 7 bases from V and 7 bases from J, the junction contained 8 bases not matched to a gene. CDR3 length: 15 residues. Germline values: CDR1 MNHNS, CDR2 SASEGT. CDR3 DNA sequence: TGTGCCAGCATCAGCATGGGACAGGGCAATTCACCCCTCCACTTT. Protein sequence: CASISMGQGNSPLHF.

V usage is TRBV27 and J usage is TRBJ2-2; D perhaps matches TRBD2 (5 bases). V lost 10 bases and J lost 1, with 13 bases in between. Germline CDR1 is MNHEY and CDR2 is SMNVEV (reference sequence). This CDR3 has 14 residues. This CDR3 is CATSQELNTGELFF. In DNA form, the CDR3 reads TGTGCCACTAGCCAAGAATTGAACACCGGGGAGCTGTTTTTT.

The gene calls are TRBV18 and TRBJ2-7; perhaps TRBD1 as D (6 bases). Germline V gives CDR1 KGHSH, CDR2 LQKENI. CDR3 size: 13 residues. V was shortened by 1 base and J by 2 bases, with 6 bases between the two germline ends. The CDR3 DNA sequence: TGTGCCAGCTCACCACAGGGGGCCTACGAGCAGTACTTC. Translated, it gives CASSPQGAYEQYF.

This clone was detected a few times. J is TRBJ1-2 and V is TRBV6-1; no reliable D call. V was trimmed by 2 bases and J by 0 bases, leaving 16 bases between them. The CDR3 contains 17 residues. Germline CDR1 MNHNS, CDR2 SASEGT. The CDR3 bases are TGTGCCAGCAGTGAAAGTTACCACTATAACTCTAACTATGGCTACACCTTC. As protein: CASSESYHYNSNYGYTF.

This chain links TRBV7-9 with TRBJ2-7; tentatively, D is TRBD2 (6 bases). This CDR3 spans 14 amino acids. Looked up from germline, CDR1 is SEHNR and CDR2 is FQNEAQ (reference sequence). V was clipped by 1 base and J by 2 bases, with 9 bases between them. In DNA form, the CDR3 reads TGTGCCAGCAGCTTAGGGGGAGGCACCTACGAGCAGTACTTC. Its translation: CASSLGGGTYEQYF.

This chain links TRBV6-5 with TRBJ2-1; 9 bases match TRBD1. The CDR3 is 14 residues long. With 6 bases clipped from V and 6 bases from J, the junction kept 6 bases outside the gene matches. Germline V lookup: CDR1 MNHEY, CDR2 SVGAGI. The CDR3 nucleotides read TGTGCCAGCAGGAGGACAGGGGTGGGCAATGAGCAGTTCTTC. It is translated as CASRRTGVGNEQFF.

The chain couples TRBV15 to TRBJ1-4; 7 nucleotides align to TRBD1. V gave up 0 bases and J gave up 7 bases; unmatched junction bases: 2. Germline loops: CDR1 LNHNV, CDR2 YYDKDF (reference sequence). The CDR3 totals 14 residues. CDR3 amino acids: CATSRDKGAEKLFF. In DNA, the CDR3 is TGTGCCACCAGCAGAGATAAGGGGGCTGAAAAACTGTTTTTT.

J is TRBJ2-3 and V is TRBV2, with TRBD1 matching over 7 bases. V lost 6 bases, J lost 6 bases, and 6 bases stayed unmatched. Germline CDR1 and CDR2: SNHLY and FYNNEI. This CDR3 region has 13 residues. The CDR3 DNA is TGTGCCAGCAGAAGAGACAGGGAGGATACGCAGTATTTT. It codes for CASRRDREDTQYF. Filled out from reference TRBV2 and TRBJ2-3, the complete variable domain reads EPEVTQTPSHQVTQMGQEVILRCVPISNHLYFYWYRQILGQKVEFLVSFYNNEISEKSEIFDDQFSVERPDGSNFTLKIRSTKLEDSAMYFCASRRDREDTQYFGPGTRLTVL.

The chain recombines TRBV5-1 with TRBJ1-2, with no clear D. The ends were cut back, 1 base at V and 3 bases at J, with 7 bases in the middle. This CDR3 comprises 13 residues. The germline V gene encodes CDR1 SGHRS and CDR2 YFSETQ. CDR3 residues: CASSLLRDYGYTF. The DNA for the CDR3 is TGCGCCAGCAGCTTGTTACGGGACTATGGCTACACCTTC.

This chain links TRBV6-5 with TRBJ2-7, with TRBD2 as a possible D gene (8 bases). V lost 4 bases and J lost 13, with 29 bases in between. Germline V lookup: CDR1 MNHEY, CDR2 SVGAGI. This CDR3 region has 16 residues. The CDR3, as DNA: TGTGCCAGCAGTTTCCCCAGGGGGAAGAGAGCGGGAGAGGAATACTTC. This translates into CASSFPRGKRAGEEYF.

J is TRBJ1-2 and V is TRBV30; TRBD1 matches at 10 bases. Germline V lookup: CDR1 GTSNPN, CDR2 SVGIG (reference sequence). The CDR3 sequence is 18 residues long. The junction had 16 bases not matched to a gene; V was cut back by 0 bases and J by 6 bases. For the CDR3, the DNA is TGTGCCTGGAGTGTAAGGGCGGGACAGGGGCCCCGGGGTGATGGCTACACCTTC. It codes for CAWSVRAGQGPRGDGYTF.

The chain recombines TRBV28 with TRBJ2-5, with 9 bases aligning to TRBD2. The CDR3 has 15 residues. Germline V CDR1 and CDR2: MDHEN, SYDVKM. Unmatched junction bases numbered 6, after V lost 2 bases and J lost 5 bases. In DNA form, the CDR3 reads TGTGCCAGCAGTTTACCGGGGACTAGCTCGGAGACCCAGTACTTC. Translated, it gives CASSLPGTSSETQYF.

J is TRBJ2-6 and V is TRBV11-2; D not resolved. Trimming took 3 bases from V and 4 from J, leaving 4 bases between them. The CDR3 length is 13 residues. The germline CDR1 and CDR2 sequences are SGHAT and FQNNGV. The CDR3 nucleotides read TGTGCCAGCAGCTTCTTCGGGGCCAACGTCCTGACTTTC. Amino acid sequence: CASSFFGANVLTF.

The rearrangement links TRBV28 to TRBJ2-1; 11 bases fit TRBD2. Germline V gene lookup returns CDR1 MDHEN and CDR2 SYDVKM. The junction had 10 bases not matched to a gene; V was cut back by 5 bases and J by 10 bases. The CDR3 has 15 amino acids. CDR3 in amino acids: CASSPGTSGRREQFF. The CDR3 bases are TGTGCCAGCAGTCCCGGGACTAGCGGACGAAGGGAGCAGTTCTTC.

The chain has TRBV15 and TRBJ2-7; a possible D gene is TRBD2 (5 bases). Trimming took off 0 bases at V and 4 bases at J, with 7 bases between the two ends. Germline CDR1 is LNHNV and CDR2 is YYDKDF (reference sequence). The CDR3 covers 13 residues. The CDR3 loop reads CATSREEGYEQYF. Written as DNA, the CDR3 is TGTGCCACCAGCAGAGAAGAGGGATACGAGCAGTACTTC.

This clone was recorded a few times. The chain recombines TRBV28 with TRBJ2-7; 7 bases line up with TRBD1. This CDR3 spans 14 amino acids. Per germline, CDR1 MDHEN and CDR2 SYDVKM. V lost 6 bases, J lost 4 bases, and 9 bases stayed unmatched. The CDR3, as DNA: TGTGCCAGCAGCCTACCCCACAGGGGATACGAGCAGTACTTC. Encoded protein: CASSLPHRGYEQYF.